Listed below are T cell receptor beta chains from one sample, sequenced in a study of blood T cell repertoires in COVID-19. TCRdb keeps only in-frame clones here, not all; method: immunoSEQ multiplex PCR. Seen here are 150,000 to 160,000 clones, about nine tenths observed once, and the top ten hold 2.4%. Sequenced input: peripheral blood. These receptors all come from a woman aged 70-85 years with acute or convalescent COVID-19. The CDR3 runs from the conserved cysteine through the conserved F or W. A D gene is named only where the DNA matches it firmly. For some rows the clone size is stated as once, few or many, or as a class when expanded; others skip it.

>TRBD2|TRBV3-1/TRBV3-2|-|TRBJ2-2
TGTGCCAGCAGCCCGGGACTAGCGGGGGTCTTTAACACCGGGGAGCTGTTTTTT
CASSPGLAGVFNTGELFF
>-|TRBV10-3|-|TRBJ1-3
TGTGCCATCAGTGAGCAGTACTCTGGAAACACCATATATTTT
CAISEQYSGNTIYF
>-|TRBV15|-|TRBJ2-6
TGTGCCACCAGCAGAGAGCGGAGCTCTGGGGCCAACGTCCTGACTTTC
CATSRERSSGANVLTF
>TRBD1|TRBV4-1|-|TRBJ1-1
TGCGCCAGCAGCCGGACCCTTGGGGCCGGGACAGGGGCCCGTCGCACTGAAGCTTTCTTT
CASSRTLGAGTGARRTEAFF
>TRBD1|TRBV4-3|-|TRBJ2-7
TGCGCCAGCAGCCCATTAGACAGGGCCTACGAGCAGTACTTC
CASSPLDRAYEQYF
>TRBD1|TRBV6-1|-|TRBJ1-4
TGTGCCAGCAGTGTTAGGACAGGAAAAGCAGCAACTAATGAAAAACTGTTTTTT
CASSVRTGKAATNEKLFF
>TRBD1|TRBV19|-|TRBJ2-5
TGTGCCAGTAGTACCCCGACAGGGGGCGCCGAGACCCAGTACTTC
CASSTPTGGAETQYF
>-|TRBV6-5|-|TRBJ1-1
TGTGCCAGCAGTTACGACAACATCGTCGAAGCTTTCTTT
CASSYDNIVEAFF
>TRBD2|TRBV9|-|TRBJ2-5
TGTGCCAGCAGCGTAGCTATAGCGGGGGGAGGAGGGGAGACCCAGTACTTC
CASSVAIAGGGGETQYF
>-|TRBV20-1|-|TRBJ2-7
TGCAGTGCTAGTTTGGGGGGGCGAGAGCAGTACTTC
CSASLGGREQYF
>TRBD1|TRBV7-9|-|TRBJ1-6
TGTGCCAGCAGCCCCGGTCTCGACAGGGGCGGTAATTCACCCCTCCACTTT
CASSPGLDRGGNSPLHF
>TRBD1|TRBV25-1|-|TRBJ1-6
TGTGCCAGCAGTCCGACAGGGGCCTATAATTCACCCCTCCACTTT
CASSPTGAYNSPLHF
>-|TRBV6-5|once|TRBJ1-4
TGTGCCAGCAGTTATCTGGGACTTAATGAAAAACTGTTTTTT
CASSYLGLNEKLFF
>-|TRBV6-5|-|TRBJ1-2
TGTGCCAGTATAAACTATGGCTACACCTTC
CASINYGYTF